The clone carrying this TCR beta chain occurred many times. No antigen is known for it. For each extraction, RNA and DNA were obtained together from about 21-30 mg of unsorted bulk tissue. Samples were taken from five separate regions of every tumor. The authors made TCR beta cDNA from around 500 ng total RNA with a constant-region primer. Investigators got TCR beta libraries out of three nested multiplex PCR rounds, done with slightly modified ARM-PCR. In TCRdb, the multiplex PCR reads were re-called with MiXCR into one record per CDR3 protein. The table shows some 120,000 distinct CDR3 sequences, with 55% to 75% occurring only once. The sample originates from a study of tumor-infiltrating lymphocytes in primary liver carcinoma. Study as a whole: Stage T1-T3 N0M0 tumors spanned 4.2 to 10 cm.

Findings and caveats of the study: It was in tumors, not blood, that the top-250-clone fraction was significantly higher (p = 0.039).

The sequencing sample was made of liver tumor tissue from sampling region 3. Subset denoted: tumor region T3, left-lateral pole. The receptor's source is a woman aged 55-75 years with primary liver carcinoma and hepatitis B virus infection.

The DNA for the CDR3 is TGTGCCAGCAGTTTTAATCGCCTCACAGATACGCAGTATTTT. Amino acids: CASSFNRLTDTQYF. The V call is TRBV6-5, the J call TRBJ2-3, with D uncertain. Germline CDR1 is MNHEY and CDR2 is SVGAGI. CDR3 length equals 14 residues. The V and J ends lost 4 bases and 2 bases respectively, with 10 bases between them.